The sequence of this T cell receptor (beta chain) was determined in a study of control samples from healthy donors and cancer patients (dated by TCRdb to between 2020 and 2021). The germline ends are 10 bases apart after V is trimmed by 0 bases and J by 0 bases. The CDR3, cysteine through phenylalanine, is 16 amino acids long. This entry keeps only the CDR3 DNA: 48 bases, framed from base 1. The germline V gene sets CDR1 to SGHDT and CDR2 to YYEEEE. The receptor library was made with the immunoSEQ multiplex PCR assay. As stored in TCRdb, this immuneACCESS dataset retains in-frame rearrangements with V and J assigned. A fraction of the clones does not appear; measured against another copy, unresolved V genes explain less than half of the discrepancy, and the remainder lacks a known reason. For this sample the table gives some 410,000 clones, of which roughly 90% were detected only once. More than 6% of the sample is held by the ten biggest clonotypes.

Comment on this clone: The antigen it binds to is not known. No qualities accompany the bases; no much larger clone lies one base away.

The clonotype originates from a man aged 40-49 years with head and neck cancer. The chain is encoded by TRBV5-6 joined to TRBJ1-5; the D gene remains uncertain. Sequences were obtained from PBMCs. The bases are TGTGCCAGCAGCTTGGGGAGTCTACTTAGCAATCAGCCCCAGCATTTT. Translated, it gives CASSLGSLLSNQPQHF.